This passage covers 28 T cell receptor beta chains from one sample sequenced in a study of OX40 agonist ivuxolimab in advanced cancers. Profiling relied on immunoSEQ multiplex PCR, and the TCRdb table lists in-frame clones only, not all of them. This sample yields roughly 46,000 clones, of which around nine tenths are seen a single time; about 0.68% belongs to the top ten. Here the sequenced sample was CD4+ or CD8+ T cells sorted from blood, taken in a trial of the OX40 agonist ivuxolimab. These TCRs come from an adult with an advanced solid tumor such as melanoma, head and neck, liver or kidney cancer.

The J gene is TRBJ1-1, the V gene TRBV5-1; maybe TRBD1 (5 bases). The V end was cut by 4 bases, the J end by 2 bases, with 12 bases between. CDR1 is SGHRS and CDR2 is YFSETQ in the germline V gene. This CDR3 has 14 residues. CDR3 sequence: CASSGGTTNTEAFF. DNA of the CDR3: TGCGCCAGCAGCGGCGGGACGACCAACACTGAAGCTTTCTTT.

This chain connects TRBV5-4 to TRBJ1-6, with D perhaps TRBD1 (6 bases). The germline V gene has CDR1 SGHNT and CDR2 YYREEE (reference sequence). This CDR3 is built from 14 residues. Trimming left V 2 bases short and J 6 bases short, with 9 bases between. The CDR3 protein is CASSFRTANSPLHF. The DNA for the CDR3 is TGTGCCAGCAGCTTCCGGACAGCTAATTCACCCCTCCACTTT.

The rearrangement links TRBV29-1 to TRBJ2-7; 8 bases fit TRBD2. This CDR3 is 12 amino acids long. Germline CDR1 and CDR2: SQVTM and ANQGSEA. The junction had 6 bases not matched to a gene; V was cut back by 4 bases and J by 7 bases. CDR3 loop: CSVASGGGEQYF. The CDR3 DNA is TGCAGCGTTGCTTCGGGGGGGGGAGAGCAGTACTTC.

V usage is TRBV6-5 and J usage is TRBJ1-5, with 8 bases aligning to TRBD1. The CDR3 runs to 14 residues. Unmatched junction bases numbered 2, after V lost 6 bases and J lost 1 base. Per the germline V gene, CDR1 is MNHEY and CDR2 is SVGAGI. The CDR3 sequence: CASSSGGSNQPQHF. Here the CDR3 DNA reads TGTGCCAGCAGCTCAGGGGGCAGCAATCAGCCCCAGCATTTT.

This chain connects TRBV28 to TRBJ1-5; the D is unclear. V lost 2 bases to trimming and J lost 3 bases, with 8 bases between them. This CDR3 is 14 amino acids long. The germline CDR1 and CDR2 sequences are MDHEN and SYDVKM. CDR3: CASSLASYNQPQHF. The DNA for the CDR3 is TGTGCCAGCAGTTTAGCCAGCTACAATCAGCCCCAGCATTTT.

This clone was recorded a few times. The chain has TRBV7-6 and TRBJ1-1; no clear D gene. This CDR3 is 9 amino acids long. Trimming took off 7 bases at V and 5 bases at J, with 2 bases between the two ends. Germline V gene data show CDR1 as SGHVS and CDR2 as FNYEAQ. The CDR3 here is CASTTEAFF. DNA for the CDR3: TGTGCCAGCACGACTGAAGCTTTCTTT. Combining the CDR3 with reference TRBV7-6 and TRBJ1-1 gives the whole variable domain GAGVSQSPRYKVTKRGQDVALRCDPISGHVSLYWYRQALGQGPEFLTYFNYEAQQDKSGLPNDRFSAERPEGSISTLTIQRTEQRDSAMYRCASTTEAFFGQGTRLTVV.

The chain carries TRBV4-1 and TRBJ2-7; D uncertain. The germline V and J ends were trimmed by 2 bases and 2 bases, with 10 bases remaining between them. There are 14 residues in the CDR3. Germline V CDR1 and CDR2: MGHRA, YSYEKL. The CDR3 sequence: CASSQLGNAYEQYF. CDR3 bases: TGCGCCAGCAGCCAACTAGGGAATGCCTACGAGCAGTACTTC.

This chain links TRBV6-5 with TRBJ2-5, with D perhaps matching TRBD1 (5 bases). V lost 6 bases to trimming and J lost 3 bases, with 11 bases between them. The CDR3 sequence is 13 residues long. Germline V gene sequence: CDR1 MNHEY, CDR2 SVGAGI. The CDR3 DNA reads as TGTGCCAGCAGGACAGTTTCGAAAGAGACCCAGTACTTC. This translates into CASRTVSKETQYF.

This chain links TRBV15 with TRBJ2-7; 12 bases fit TRBD2. The CDR3 sequence is 15 residues long. Germline V gives CDR1 LNHNV, CDR2 YYDKDF (reference sequence). V was pared by 1 base and J by 6 bases, with 4 bases of the junction left unmatched. The CDR3 region is CATSRVTSGRFEQYF. The CDR3 DNA is TGTGCCACCAGCAGAGTTACTAGCGGGAGGTTCGAGCAGTACTTC.

This rearrangement joins TRBV15 to TRBJ2-2, with 12 bases that match TRBD1. Germline loops: CDR1 LNHNV, CDR2 YYDKDF (reference sequence). Trimming cost V 6 bases and J 5 bases; bases outside gene matches: 4. The CDR3 contains 15 residues. The CDR3 DNA reads TGTGCCACCAGAAGGGACAGGGGGCCAACCGGGGAGCTGTTTTTT. This codes for CATRRDRGPTGELFF.

V is TRBV28 and J is TRBJ1-3, with TRBD1 matching over 7 bases. Per the germline V gene, CDR1 is MDHEN and CDR2 is SYDVKM. Trimming took 10 bases from V and 0 from J; bases not matched to a gene: 12. The CDR3 extends over 16 amino acids. CDR3 loop: CATTGASKGSGNTIYF. The CDR3 DNA follows: TGTGCCACCACAGGGGCATCAAAGGGCTCTGGAAACACCATATATTTT.

The CDR3 spells CATSRETSGLMDTQYF. DNA of the CDR3: TGTGCCACCAGCAGAGAAACTAGCGGGCTGATGGATACGCAGTATTTT. This chain connects TRBV15 to TRBJ2-3; TRBD2 aligns across 9 bases. Germline CDR1 LNHNV, CDR2 YYDKDF (reference sequence). The trim removed 0 bases at V and 6 bases at J, leaving 7 bases unmatched. The CDR3 consists of 16 residues.

This chain joins TRBV2 and TRBJ2-7; 7 nucleotides line up with TRBD2. CDR1 and CDR2 (germline): SNHLY, FYNNEI. The CDR3 sequence is 14 residues long. Losses at the gene ends were 6 bases for V and 0 bases for J; bases not matched to a gene: 5. CDR3 in DNA: TGTGCCAGCAGAATTGGCGGGGGCTCCTACGAGCAGTACTTC. Its translation is CASRIGGGSYEQYF.

Details on this clone: Relative to the germline gene, one junction end is altered; a read error may explain this. The chain recombines TRBV6-6 with TRBJ1-5; D unresolved. This CDR3 is 13 amino acids long. CDR1 is MNHNY, CDR2 SVGAGI, per germline (reference sequence). The chain's CDR3 is CASSYGSNQPPHF. The DNA of the CDR3 is TGTGCCAGCAGTTACGGTAGCAATCAGCCCCCGCATTTT.

V and J are TRBV14 and TRBJ2-3; 13 bases align to TRBD2. This CDR3 contains 17 residues. V shed 2 bases, J shed 0 bases, and the junction held 2 bases outside the gene matches. CDR1 and CDR2 (germline): SGHDN, FVKESK. The CDR3 DNA reads as TGTGCCAGCAGCCAAACTAGCGGGAGGGCTAGCACAGATACGCAGTATTTT. It is translated as CASSQTSGRASTDTQYF.

The J gene is TRBJ1-5, the V gene TRBV28; TRBD1 aligns across 11 bases. This CDR3 is 13 amino acids long. Trimming took 7 bases from V and 5 from J; bases not matched to a gene: 1. The V gene's germline CDR1 is MDHEN and CDR2 SYDVKM. The CDR3 here is CASMDRGHQPQHF. The CDR3 nucleotides read TGTGCCAGCATGGACAGGGGGCATCAGCCCCAGCATTTT. Full variable domain (remainder filled in from reference TRBV28 and TRBJ1-5): DVKVTQSSRYLVKRTGEKVFLECVQDMDHENMFWYRQDPGLGLRLIYFSYDVKMKEKGDIPEGYSVSREKKERFSLILESASTNQTSMYLCASMDRGHQPQHFGDGTRLSIL.

The count of this clone is one. The chain uses TRBV4-1 and TRBJ2-3; 8 bases line up with TRBD1. The CDR3 loop spans 18 amino acids. In germline, CDR1 is MGHRA, CDR2 YSYEKL. V trimming: 4 bases; J trimming: 2 bases; junction bases outside the gene matches: 14. CDR3 sequence reads: CASSLGQGKPIVTDTQYF. The CDR3 nucleotides are TGCGCCAGCAGCCTCGGACAGGGCAAACCCATAGTCACAGATACGCAGTATTTT.

This chain links TRBV7-2 with TRBJ2-2; possible D gene TRBD2, 6 bases. Per the germline V gene, CDR1 is SGHTA and CDR2 is FQGNSA. This CDR3 has 14 residues. V lost 5 bases and J 5 bases, leaving 12 bases between the germline ends. The CDR3 coding sequence is TGTGCCAGCAGCCGGACTATTAGAACCGGGGAGCTGTTTTTT. Translation gives CASSRTIRTGELFF.

The chain uses TRBV7-3 and TRBJ1-6; D call uncertain. The CDR3 has 13 residues. Per the germline V gene, CDR1 is SGHTA and CDR2 is FQGTGA. Trimming took 6 bases from V and 7 from J, leaving 10 bases between them. DNA of the CDR3: TGTGCCAGCAGTAGGGCGGGAAATTCACCCCTCCACTTT. As protein: CASSRAGNSPLHF. The variable domain in full, completed from reference TRBV7-3 and TRBJ1-6, reads GAGVSQTPSNKVTEKGKYVELRCDPISGHTALYWYRQSLGQGPEFLIYFQGTGAADDSGLPNDRFFAVRPEGSVSTLKIQRTERGDSAVYLCASSRAGNSPLHFGNGTRLTVT.

The CDR3 spells CASSPRGGAGVWQYF. The CDR3 DNA reads TGTGCCAGCAGCCCACGGGGGGGGGCTGGTGTATGGCAGTACTTC. The chain uses TRBV7-8 and TRBJ2-7; 8 bases fit TRBD2. The V and J ends lost 5 bases and 9 bases, in that order; junction bases with no gene match: 15. Germline CDR1 is SGHVS and CDR2 is FQNEAQ. The CDR3 length is 15 residues.

V gene TRBV11-1 combines with J gene TRBJ2-5; D not resolved. The CDR3 covers 16 residues. Deletions cut 4 bases from V and 0 bases from J, with 15 bases between. Germline CDR1 and CDR2: SGHAT and FQDESV (reference sequence). The CDR3 region has the DNA TGTGCCAGCAGCTCCGGCGCGGTGGGGTACCAAGAGACCCAGTACTTC. Translation: CASSSGAVGYQETQYF.

The chain couples TRBV7-9 to TRBJ2-1; 8 positions agree with TRBD2. V trimming: 5 bases; J trimming: 8 bases; junction bases outside the gene matches: 11. The CDR3 covers 15 residues. Per germline, CDR1 SEHNR and CDR2 FQNEAQ (reference sequence). The CDR3 DNA reads as TGTGCCAGCAGCCCAGCGGGAGTTGGGGTCGATGAGCAGTTCTTC. Encoded protein: CASSPAGVGVDEQFF. Variable domain in full (rest from reference TRBV7-9 and TRBJ2-1): DTGVSQNPRHKITKRGQNVTFRCDPISEHNRLYWYRQTLGQGPEFLTYFQNEAQLEKSRLLSDRFSAERPKGSFSTLEIQRTEQGDSAMYLCASSPAGVGVDEQFFGPGTRLTVL.

The chain carries TRBV25-1 and TRBJ1-2; D is unclear. In germline, CDR1 is MGHDK, CDR2 SYGVNS. CDR3 length equals 14 residues. The V gene lost 3 bases and the J gene lost 8 bases, with 16 bases spanning the gap. CDR3 DNA sequence: TGTGCCAGCAGTGAGAATTTGGTCTTCGCAGGCTACACCTTC. Translation gives CASSENLVFAGYTF.

The chain employs TRBV5-1 and TRBJ2-2; D is undetermined. The V gene lost 5 bases and the J gene lost 1 base, with 9 bases spanning the gap. The CDR3 runs to 14 residues. Germline V CDR1 and CDR2: SGHRS, YFSETQ. CDR3 residues: CASRRRMNTGELFF. The CDR3 coding sequence is TGCGCCAGCAGAAGAAGGATGAACACCGGGGAGCTGTTTTTT.

The rearrangement links TRBV2 to TRBJ2-7; D gene ambiguous. The CDR3 contains 10 residues. V lost 5 bases to trimming and J lost 3 bases, with 2 bases between them. The germline gives CDR1 SNHLY, CDR2 FYNNEI. The CDR3 loop reads CASSLYEQYF. For the CDR3, the DNA is TGTGCCAGCAGTCTCTACGAGCAGTACTTC.

This clone was seen a handful of times. The chain links TRBV20-1 to TRBJ2-1; D may match TRBD1 or TRBD2 (5 bases each). The CDR3 contains 10 residues. Trimming took off 5 bases at V and 9 bases at J, with 8 bases between the two ends. From germline, CDR1 is DFQATT and CDR2 SNEGSKA (reference sequence). The CDR3 here is CSAAGSEQFF. As DNA, the CDR3 is TGCAGTGCTGCAGGGAGTGAGCAGTTCTTC.

The V gene is TRBV21-1, the J gene TRBJ1-2; TRBD1 reflects the table's D call only, with no check against the DNA. TRBV21-1 is noted as a pseudogene. The CDR3 sequence is 15 residues long. The CDR3, as DNA: TGTGCCAGCAGCAATCCCAGGACAGGGGACTATGGCTACACCTTC. The encoded protein is CASSNPRTGDYGYTF.

The V and J genes are TRBV7-2 and TRBJ2-1; 9 bases agree with TRBD2. The CDR3 extends over 16 amino acids. Germline V lookup: CDR1 SGHTA, CDR2 FQGNSA. V shed 5 bases, J shed 3 bases, and the junction held 8 bases outside the gene matches. This CDR3 reads CASSEQAGGLYNEQFF. DNA for the CDR3: TGTGCCAGCAGCGAGCAGGCGGGAGGGCTCTACAATGAGCAGTTCTTC.